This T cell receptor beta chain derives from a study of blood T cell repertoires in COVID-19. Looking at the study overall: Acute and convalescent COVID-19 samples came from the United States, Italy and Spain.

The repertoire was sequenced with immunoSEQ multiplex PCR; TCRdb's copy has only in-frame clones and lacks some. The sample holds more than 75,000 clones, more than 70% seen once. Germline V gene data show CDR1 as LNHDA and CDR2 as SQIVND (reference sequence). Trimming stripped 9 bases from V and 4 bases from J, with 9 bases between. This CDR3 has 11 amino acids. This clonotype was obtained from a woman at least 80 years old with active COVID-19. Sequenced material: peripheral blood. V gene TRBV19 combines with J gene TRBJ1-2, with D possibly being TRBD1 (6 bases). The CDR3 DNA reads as TGTGCCAGCGGACAGTCCTATGGCTACACCTTC. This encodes CASGQSYGYTF. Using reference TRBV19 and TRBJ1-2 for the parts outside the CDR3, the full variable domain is DGGITQSPKYLFRKEGQNVTLSCEQNLNHDAMYWYRQDPGQGLRLIYYSQIVNDFQKGDIAEGYSVSREKKESFPLTVTSAQKNPTAFYLCASGQSYGYTFGSGTRLTVV.